This T cell receptor (beta chain) was identified during a study of T cell changes during pregnancy in multiple sclerosis (dated by TCRdb to the late 2010s). Describing the broader study: In women with multiple sclerosis, the researchers looked at how the T cell repertoire shifted as pregnancy progressed.

For this clone: Its specific antigen is unknown. Base qualities are not provided; no much larger clone lies one nucleotide away.

The library was generated by the immunoSEQ multiplex PCR assay. In TCRdb, the immuneACCESS table is reduced to in-frame sequences with V and J assigned. These tables do not hold every clone; where another copy was compared, an unresolved V gene accounts for under half, and the others remain unexplained. This sample comprises roughly 64,000 clones, around 97% of them detected only once. The leading ten clones occupy approximately 2.5% of the sample. Looking up the germline V gene yields CDR1 MGHRA and CDR2 YSYEKL. V is reduced by 0 bases and J by 0 bases, leaving a spacing of 6 bases between them. The CDR3 covers 15 residues, taking in both the cysteine and the phenylalanine. Left in the record is the CDR3 DNA by itself, 45 bases read in frame from the first base.

The sample in question was CD8+ T cells from peripheral blood mononuclear cells, obtained after pregnancy. This receptor chain uses TRBV4-1 and TRBJ2-1; the D region possibly corresponds to TRBD2 (5 bases align). The clonotype originates from a female donor with multiple sclerosis, enrolled in a pregnancy study. This receptor has the CDR3 CASSQDEGSYNEQFF. The DNA is TGCGCCAGCAGCCAAGATGAGGGCTCCTACAATGAGCAGTTCTTC.